Sequencing of this T cell receptor beta chain was carried out in a study of T cell repertoires in cytomegalovirus infection. Study at large: From public TCR beta signatures came an indication of both CMV infection and matching HLA type. Study outcomes and limitations: Identification of carriers of CMV plus the relevant HLA was achieved through cumulative public TCR beta family frequency. HLA-C-restricted TCR beta clonotypes specific for CMV led the ex vivo response.

TCRdb recomputed calls from the reads with MiXCR, one row per CDR3 protein. Here the sample spans some 440,000 distinct CDR3 sequences, roughly 30% being singletons. This CDR3 has 16 amino acids. From germline, CDR1 is SGHTS and CDR2 YDEGEE. V shed 4 bases, J shed 7 bases, and the junction held 11 bases outside the gene matches. As to this clonotype: What it binds is unknown.

This chain uses TRBV5-8 with TRBJ2-1, with 10 bases fitting TRBD2. The source is a human donor in good health (CMV status not recorded). Some clones in this sample may be carry-over from other donors' samples. Sequencing was performed on PBMCs. CDR3: CASSRTGTSAENEQFF. Here the CDR3 DNA reads TGTGCCAGCAGCAGGACCGGGACTAGCGCAGAAAATGAGCAGTTCTTC.